This T cell receptor beta chain was obtained from a study of blood T cell repertoires in COVID-19. Study summary: The analysed material was cDNA or gDNA that came from T cells, B-cell-depleted T cells, or PBMCs.

Authors' processing steps: Reference gene primers were amplified, and this amplification served to estimate nucleated cell counts. TCRdb's copy holds only in-frame clones and misses some; the assay was immunoSEQ multiplex PCR. V, J and clone size are taken as reported in that table, and D and trimming were inferred from the DNA itself. The sample lists around 98,000 clones, roughly 87% occurring once. The germline CDR1 and CDR2 sequences are SGHTA and FQGNSA. The CDR3 is 16 amino acids. The trim removed 5 bases at V and 4 bases at J, leaving 10 bases unmatched. Input material: peripheral blood. This chain connects TRBV7-2 to TRBJ1-2; 10 positions match TRBD1. The receptor was derived from a man aged 65 to 79 with acute or convalescent COVID-19. In DNA form, the CDR3 reads TGTGCCAGCAGCCTCATGGGCGGGACAGGGGCCTATGGCTACACCTTC. Encoded protein: CASSLMGGTGAYGYTF.